The 28 T cell receptor beta chains below come from one sample, sequenced in a study of CD8 T cells in Susac syndrome (dated 2019 in TCRdb). Receptors were amplified or captured by the immunoSEQ multiplex PCR assay. RNA was extracted with the RNeasy kit and 0.5 to 1 ug was reverse transcribed using random hexamers. The public reads were reanalyzed by TCRdb: fastp trimming at Q25, MiXCR alignment, in-frame beta chains only. When rows share a CDR3 protein, they turn into one entry using the most common DNA and genes. This sample holds roughly 400,000 distinct CDR3 sequences; approximately 85% were observed only once. The ten top clones hold about 0.12% of the sample. The sequenced material came from CD8+ T cells from PBMCs. The source is a human donor with multiple sclerosis.

The chain joins TRBV19 to TRBJ2-7, with D perhaps matching TRBD1 or TRBD2 (5 bases each). The CDR3 extends over 13 amino acids. Germline-derived CDR1 and CDR2 are LNHDA and SQIVND (reference sequence). The germline V and J ends were trimmed by 5 bases and 5 bases, with 13 bases remaining between them. The CDR3, as DNA: TGTGCCAGTAGTGTACAGGTCGGGAACGAGCAGTACTTC. It translates to CASSVQVGNEQYF.

The chain is built from TRBV7-9 and TRBJ1-2, with D unresolved. CDR1 is SEHNR, CDR2 FQNEAQ, per germline (reference sequence). The CDR3 is 14 amino acids. V was shortened by 5 bases and J by 4 bases, with 14 bases between the two germline ends. The CDR3 nucleotides read TGTGCCAGCAGCCCCTTTGGCGTTTCCTATGGCTACACCTTC. Residues: CASSPFGVSYGYTF.

This chain connects TRBV28 to TRBJ2-1, with D perhaps matching TRBD1 (6 bases). CDR1 is MDHEN and CDR2 is SYDVKM in the germline V gene. This CDR3 region has 15 residues. V lost 6 bases, J lost 5 bases, and 17 bases lay in between. The CDR3 here is CASRRRQGWNNEQFF. Here the CDR3 DNA reads TGTGCCAGCAGGCGACGCCAGGGGTGGAACAATGAGCAGTTCTTC.

The CDR3 here is CASSQGQDSSYEQYF. DNA for the CDR3: TGCGCCAGCAGCCAAGGGCAGGACAGCTCCTACGAGCAGTACTTC. The chain has TRBV4-1 and TRBJ2-7; D is possibly TRBD1 (6 bases). Looked up from germline, CDR1 is MGHRA and CDR2 is YSYEKL. The CDR3 contains 15 residues. The V and J ends lost 1 base and 0 bases respectively, with 10 bases between them.

The J gene is TRBJ1-5, the V gene TRBV19, with D tentatively TRBD1 (5 bases). The ends were cut back, 6 bases at V and 6 bases at J, with 18 bases in the middle. The germline CDR1 and CDR2 sequences are LNHDA and SQIVND (reference sequence). The CDR3 contains 15 residues. The CDR3 sequence: CASSPGQAGGQPQHF. For the CDR3, the DNA is TGTGCCAGTAGCCCAGGACAAGCGGGGGGTCAGCCCCAGCATTTT.

This clonotype was seen only a few times. The V gene is TRBV7-9, the J gene TRBJ1-1; no clear D gene. CDR3 length: 11 residues. Germline V CDR1 and CDR2: SEHNR, FQNEAQ (reference sequence). V lost 7 bases and J lost 6, with 9 bases in between. The CDR3 region is CASNLGAEAFF. CDR3 bases: TGTGCCAGCAACCTAGGAGCTGAAGCTTTCTTT.

The chain uses TRBV12-3 or TRBV12-4 and TRBJ1-2; no clear D gene. The ends were cut back, 3 bases at V and 7 bases at J, with 12 bases in the middle. The CDR3 loop spans 13 amino acids. In DNA, the CDR3 is TGTGCCAGCAGTTTTGATGGGTTGGGTGGCTACACCTTC. This sequence encodes CASSFDGLGGYTF.

The V gene is TRBV30, the J gene TRBJ2-3; 9 bases align to TRBD2. The CDR3 loop spans 17 amino acids. With 1 base clipped from V and 4 bases from J, the junction kept 12 bases outside the gene matches. Germline CDR1 is GTSNPN and CDR2 is SVGIG (reference sequence). CDR3 sequence: CAWSGYPAGGGADTQYF. As DNA, the CDR3 is TGTGCCTGGAGTGGATACCCAGCGGGGGGCGGGGCAGATACGCAGTATTTT.

The rearrangement joins TRBV10-3 to TRBJ2-1; D is undetermined. Between the trimmed V and J ends, which lost 0 bases and 2 bases, there was a span of 8 bases. The CDR3 has 15 residues. Germline CDR1 is ENHRY and CDR2 is SYGVKD. CDR3 coding DNA: TGTGCCATCAGTGAGTCCTGGGAAACCTACAATGAGCAGTTCTTC. Protein product: CAISESWETYNEQFF.

The rearrangement uses TRBV7-9 and TRBJ2-2; tentatively, D is TRBD1 (5 bases). Trimming removed 4 bases from V and 4 bases from J, with 16 bases in between. This CDR3 is built from 16 residues. Germline V gene data show CDR1 as SEHNR and CDR2 as FQNEAQ (reference sequence). Here the CDR3 DNA reads TGTGCCAGCAGCTCCTACGGAGACAGTGGCACCGGGGAGCTGTTTTTT. Its translation: CASSSYGDSGTGELFF. The whole variable domain, remainder taken from reference TRBV7-9 and TRBJ2-2, is DTGVSQNPRHKITKRGQNVTFRCDPISEHNRLYWYRQTLGQGPEFLTYFQNEAQLEKSRLLSDRFSAERPKGSFSTLEIQRTEQGDSAMYLCASSSYGDSGTGELFFGEGSRLTVL.

This chain uses TRBV15 with TRBJ2-1, with 8 bases lining up with TRBD2. The V and J ends lost 0 bases and 5 bases, in that order; junction bases with no gene match: 9. Germline values: CDR1 LNHNV, CDR2 YYDKDF (reference sequence). This CDR3 spans 17 amino acids. CDR3: CATSRDPPAGEDNEQFF. The CDR3 DNA reads as TGTGCCACCAGCAGAGATCCGCCAGCGGGAGAAGACAATGAGCAGTTCTTC. The whole variable domain, remainder taken from reference TRBV15 and TRBJ2-1, is DAMVIQNPRYQVTQFGKPVTLSCSQTLNHNVMYWYQQKSSQAPKLLFHYYDKDFNNEADTPDNFQSRRPNTSFCFLDIRSPGLGDTAMYLCATSRDPPAGEDNEQFFGPGTRLTVL.

This chain links TRBV9 with TRBJ2-3; D call uncertain. V was pared by 1 base and J by 3 bases, with 9 bases between. The CDR3 runs to 14 residues. Germline V gene data show CDR1 as SGDLS and CDR2 as YYNGEE. The CDR3 here is CASSVSSGTDTQYF. CDR3 DNA: TGTGCCAGCAGCGTATCCTCCGGAACAGATACGCAGTATTTT. Together with reference TRBV9 and TRBJ2-3, the CDR3 gives the full variable domain: DSGVTQTPKHLITATGQRVTLRCSPRSGDLSVYWYQQSLDQGLQFLIQYYNGEERAKGNILERFSAQQFPDLHSELNLSSLELGDSALYFCASSVSSGTDTQYFGPGTRLTVL.

This clonotype is a singleton in its sample. This chain links TRBV13 with TRBJ2-2, with D perhaps TRBD1 or TRBD2 (6 bases each). CDR1 and CDR2 (germline): PRHDT, FYEKMQ (reference sequence). The CDR3 runs 18 residues. V gave up 5 bases and J gave up 4 bases, with 23 bases separating them. CDR3 DNA sequence: TGTGCCAGCAGCCTCCCGAGGTATCAGGAGGGGGGCACCGGGGAGCTGTTTTTT. Residues: CASSLPRYQEGGTGELFF.

V is TRBV4-1 and J is TRBJ1-1; 7 bases map to TRBD1. Germline CDR1 and CDR2: MGHRA and YSYEKL. Germline trimming cut 4 bases from V and 2 bases from J; bases unmatched to any gene: 10. The CDR3 loop spans 16 amino acids. The CDR3 reads CASSPRERGHNTEAFF. DNA for the CDR3: TGCGCCAGCAGCCCCAGGGAGAGGGGGCATAACACTGAAGCTTTCTTT.

This sequence joins TRBV7-2 and TRBJ1-6, with D tentatively TRBD1 (5 bases). Germline lookup yields CDR1 SGHTA and CDR2 FQGNSA. V gave up 0 bases and J gave up 10 bases, with 16 bases separating them. The CDR3 is 16 residues long. The CDR3 DNA reads TGTGCCAGCAGCTTAGCGTTGGCAGGGAAACTATCACCCCTCCACTTT. Protein: CASSLALAGKLSPLHF.

The genes are TRBV11-2 and TRBJ2-1; TRBD2 might be the D (5 bases). Germline CDR1 reads SGHAT; CDR2 reads FQNNGV. Deletions cut 5 bases from V and 8 bases from J, with 10 bases between. The CDR3 loop spans 12 amino acids. The chain's CDR3 is CASSRGADEQFF. As DNA, the CDR3 is TGTGCCAGCAGCCGGGGAGCGGATGAGCAGTTCTTC.

The CDR3 loop reads CASSSLSKGQHQETQYF. DNA for the CDR3: TGTGCCAGCAGTTCACTATCTAAGGGACAGCACCAAGAGACCCAGTACTTC. The chain is built from TRBV28 and TRBJ2-5, with 7 bases matching TRBD1. With V trimmed by 4 bases and J by 0 bases, 11 bases remained unmatched. The CDR3 is 17 amino acids. Per germline, CDR1 MDHEN and CDR2 SYDVKM.

The chain couples TRBV10-3 to TRBJ1-5; no reliable D call. This CDR3 has 14 amino acids. Deletions cut 4 bases from V and 3 bases from J, with 10 bases between. The germline V gene encodes CDR1 ENHRY and CDR2 SYGVKD. The CDR3 coding sequence is TGTGCCATCAGTGGCCTCGACACCAATCAGCCCCAGCATTTT. Translated, it gives CAISGLDTNQPQHF.

V is TRBV6-5 and J is TRBJ2-1, with TRBD2 identical over 11 bases. The CDR3 totals 15 residues. With V trimmed by 5 bases and J by 8 bases, 8 bases remained unmatched. Germline loops: CDR1 MNHEY, CDR2 SVGAGI. The CDR3 nucleotides are TGTGCCAGCAGTCGAACTAGCGGGAGTACAGATGAGCAGTTCTTC. This sequence encodes CASSRTSGSTDEQFF.

J is TRBJ1-1 and V is TRBV6-5; D may be TRBD1 (6 bases). The length of the CDR3 is 13 residues. From germline, CDR1 is MNHEY and CDR2 SVGAGI. Between the trimmed V and J ends, which lost 5 bases and 5 bases, there was a span of 12 bases. The CDR3 sequence is CASSTGFGTEAFF. The DNA of the CDR3 is TGTGCCAGCAGTACAGGGTTTGGAACTGAAGCTTTCTTT.

The chain joins TRBV5-4 to TRBJ2-1; TRBD2 might be the D (6 bases). The CDR3 is 14 residues long. Germline V gives CDR1 SGHNT, CDR2 YYREEE (reference sequence). The V end was cut by 0 bases, the J end by 8 bases, with 12 bases between. Here the CDR3 reads CASSLDWGGDEQFF. Here the CDR3 DNA reads TGTGCCAGCAGCTTGGATTGGGGCGGGGATGAGCAGTTCTTC.

This sequence joins TRBV5-5 and TRBJ1-3; no firm D call. CDR1 and CDR2 (germline): SGHKS, YYEKEE (reference sequence). The CDR3 spans 15 residues. V lost 7 bases to trimming and J lost 2 bases, with 16 bases between them. CDR3 sequence reads: CASAADREPGNTIYF. CDR3 bases: TGTGCCAGCGCCGCAGATAGGGAGCCTGGAAACACCATATATTTT.

The sample holds a few counts of this clonotype. The chain employs TRBV6-5 and TRBJ2-7, with D perhaps being TRBD1 or TRBD2 (6 bases each). Germline V gene lookup returns CDR1 MNHEY and CDR2 SVGAGI. V was pared by 4 bases and J by 0 bases, with 16 bases between. The CDR3 sequence is 16 residues long. This CDR3 reads CASSLPGDGSSYEQYF. CDR3 sequence (DNA): TGTGCCAGCAGTTTACCAGGGGACGGGAGCTCCTACGAGCAGTACTTC.

The J gene is TRBJ2-5, the V gene TRBV10-3; 10 bases are a match to TRBD2. Germline V gene lookup returns CDR1 ENHRY and CDR2 SYGVKD. Losses at the gene ends were 6 bases for V and 0 bases for J; bases not matched to a gene: 10. This CDR3 region has 17 residues. The CDR3 bases are TGTGCCATCAGCCCGGCTAGCGGGGGCCCTGACCAAGAGACCCAGTACTTC. It yields the protein CAISPASGGPDQETQYF.

The chain employs TRBV7-2 and TRBJ2-1; possibly TRBD2 for D (6 bases). CDR3 length: 14 residues. V lost 7 bases to trimming and J lost 1 base, with 11 bases between them. Germline values: CDR1 SGHTA, CDR2 FQGNSA. The CDR3 loop reads CASTGDLSYNEQFF. The CDR3 nucleotides are TGTGCCAGCACGGGGGACTTATCCTACAATGAGCAGTTCTTC.

V and J are TRBV6-1 and TRBJ2-6, with unresolved D. Trimming took 6 bases from V and 1 from J, leaving 10 bases between them. This CDR3 is 15 amino acids long. Germline CDR1 MNHNS, CDR2 SASEGT. CDR3 in amino acids: CASSQTPSGANVLTF. DNA of the CDR3: TGTGCCAGCAGCCAGACTCCTTCTGGGGCCAACGTCCTGACTTTC.

V usage is TRBV7-9 and J usage is TRBJ1-4, with 7 bases fitting TRBD1. The CDR3 has 15 residues. The V gene end was trimmed by 4 bases and the J gene end by 3 bases; junction bases not matched to a gene: 5. Germline lookup yields CDR1 SEHNR and CDR2 FQNEAQ (reference sequence). CDR3 in amino acids: CASSYSGTANEKLFF. CDR3 sequence (DNA): TGTGCCAGCAGCTACTCCGGGACAGCTAATGAAAAACTGTTTTTT.

The chain recombines TRBV7-2 with TRBJ1-2; weak D call: TRBD1 (6 bases). The V gene's germline CDR1 is SGHTA and CDR2 FQGNSA. The CDR3 spans 15 residues. V dropped 1 base and J dropped 3 bases, with 12 bases sitting between them. CDR3 loop: CASSLEPGGDYGYTF. Here the CDR3 DNA reads TGTGCCAGCAGCTTAGAGCCCGGGGGCGACTATGGCTACACCTTC.